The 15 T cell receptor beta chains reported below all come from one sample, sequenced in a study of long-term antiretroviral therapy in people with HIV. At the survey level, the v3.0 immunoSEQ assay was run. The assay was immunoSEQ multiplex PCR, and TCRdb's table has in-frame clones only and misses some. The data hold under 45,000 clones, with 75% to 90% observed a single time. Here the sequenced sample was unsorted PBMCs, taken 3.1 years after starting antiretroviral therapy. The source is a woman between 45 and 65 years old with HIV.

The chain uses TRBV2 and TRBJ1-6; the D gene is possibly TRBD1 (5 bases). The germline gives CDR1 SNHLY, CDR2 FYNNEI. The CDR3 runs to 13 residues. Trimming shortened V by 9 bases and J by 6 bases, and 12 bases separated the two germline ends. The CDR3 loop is CASGTGVNSPLHF. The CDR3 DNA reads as TGTGCCAGTGGGACCGGGGTTAATTCACCCCTCCACTTT.

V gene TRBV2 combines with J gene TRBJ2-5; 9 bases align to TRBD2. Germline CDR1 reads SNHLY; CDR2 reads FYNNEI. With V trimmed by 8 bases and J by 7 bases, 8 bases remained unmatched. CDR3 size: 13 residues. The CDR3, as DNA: TGTGCCAGCCTCCTAGCGGGGAGGGGGACCCAGTACTTC. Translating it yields CASLLAGRGTQYF. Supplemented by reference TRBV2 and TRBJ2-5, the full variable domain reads EPEVTQTPSHQVTQMGQEVILRCVPISNHLYFYWYRQILGQKVEFLVSFYNNEISEKSEIFDDQFSVERPDGSNFTLKIRSTKLEDSAMYFCASLLAGRGTQYFGPGTRLLVL.

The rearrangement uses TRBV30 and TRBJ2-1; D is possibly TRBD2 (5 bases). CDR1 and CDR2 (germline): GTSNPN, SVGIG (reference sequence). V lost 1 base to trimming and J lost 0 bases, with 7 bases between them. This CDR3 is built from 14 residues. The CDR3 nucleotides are TGTGCCTGGAGTGGGACTCGCTCCTACAATGAGCAGTTCTTC. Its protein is CAWSGTRSYNEQFF.

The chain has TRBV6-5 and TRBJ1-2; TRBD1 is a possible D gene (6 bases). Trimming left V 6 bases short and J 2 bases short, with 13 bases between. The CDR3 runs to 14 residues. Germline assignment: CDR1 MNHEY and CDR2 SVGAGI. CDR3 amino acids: CASSPRGYNYGYTF. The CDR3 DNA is TGTGCCAGCAGCCCCAGGGGTTACAACTATGGCTACACCTTC.

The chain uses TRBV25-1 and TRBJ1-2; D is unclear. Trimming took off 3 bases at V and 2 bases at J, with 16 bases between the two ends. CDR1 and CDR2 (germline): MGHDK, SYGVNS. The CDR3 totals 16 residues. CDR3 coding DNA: TGTGCCAGCAGTGATACGGGCCGGGAGGAAAACTATGGCTACACCTTC. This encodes CASSDTGREENYGYTF.

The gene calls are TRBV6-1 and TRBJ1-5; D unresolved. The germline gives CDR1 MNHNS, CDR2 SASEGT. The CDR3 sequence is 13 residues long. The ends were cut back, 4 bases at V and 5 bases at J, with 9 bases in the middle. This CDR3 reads CASSVFSDQPQHF. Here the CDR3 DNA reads TGTGCCAGCAGTGTTTTTTCGGATCAGCCCCAGCATTTT.

CDR3 DNA: TGTGCCAGCAGCGGGTCGCGGGGAGATACGCAGTATTTT. The encoded protein is CASSGSRGDTQYF. This chain connects TRBV9 to TRBJ2-3; a possible D gene is TRBD2 (6 bases). Trimming removed 3 bases from V and 5 bases from J, with 10 bases in between. The V gene's germline CDR1 is SGDLS and CDR2 YYNGEE. The CDR3 is 13 residues long.

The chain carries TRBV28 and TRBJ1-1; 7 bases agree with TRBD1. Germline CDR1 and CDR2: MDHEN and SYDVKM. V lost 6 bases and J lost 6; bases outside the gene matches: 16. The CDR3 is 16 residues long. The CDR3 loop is CASRFLKQGRRAEAFF. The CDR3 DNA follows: TGTGCCAGCAGATTTCTTAAACAGGGGAGAAGGGCTGAAGCTTTCTTT.

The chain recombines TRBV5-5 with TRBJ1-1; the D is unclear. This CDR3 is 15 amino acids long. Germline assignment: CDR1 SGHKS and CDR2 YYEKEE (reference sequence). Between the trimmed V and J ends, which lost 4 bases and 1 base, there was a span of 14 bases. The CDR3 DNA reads TGTGCCAGCAGCGCCAGGACGGGAGGGAACACTGAAGCTTTCTTT. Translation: CASSARTGGNTEAFF.

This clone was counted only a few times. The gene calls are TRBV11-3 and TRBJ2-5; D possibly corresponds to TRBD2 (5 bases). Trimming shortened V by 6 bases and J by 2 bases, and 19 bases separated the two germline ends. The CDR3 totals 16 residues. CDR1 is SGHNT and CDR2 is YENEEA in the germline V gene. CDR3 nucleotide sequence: TGTGCCAGCAGTTTGAGCTCTACTAGGGATCAAGAGACCCAGTACTTC. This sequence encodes CASSLSSTRDQETQYF.

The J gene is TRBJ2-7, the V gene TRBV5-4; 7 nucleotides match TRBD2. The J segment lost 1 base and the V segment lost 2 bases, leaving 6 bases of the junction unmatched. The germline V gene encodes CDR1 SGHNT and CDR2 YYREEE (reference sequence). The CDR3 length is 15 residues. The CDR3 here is CASSFGAGESYEQYF. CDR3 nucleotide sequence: TGTGCCAGCAGCTTCGGGGCGGGGGAGTCCTACGAGCAGTACTTC.

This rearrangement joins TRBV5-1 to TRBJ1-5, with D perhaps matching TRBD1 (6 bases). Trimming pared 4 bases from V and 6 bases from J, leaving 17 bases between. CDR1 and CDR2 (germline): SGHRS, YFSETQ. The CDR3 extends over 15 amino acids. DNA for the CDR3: TGCGCCAGCAGCCTAACAGCAGGGGAGGGTCAGCCCCAGCATTTT. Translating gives CASSLTAGEGQPQHF. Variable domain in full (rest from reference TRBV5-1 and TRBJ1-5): KAGVTQTPRYLIKTRGQQVTLSCSPISGHRSVSWYQQTPGQGLQFLFEYFSETQRNKGNFPGRFSGRQFSNSRSEMNVSTLELGDSALYLCASSLTAGEGQPQHFGDGTRLSIL.

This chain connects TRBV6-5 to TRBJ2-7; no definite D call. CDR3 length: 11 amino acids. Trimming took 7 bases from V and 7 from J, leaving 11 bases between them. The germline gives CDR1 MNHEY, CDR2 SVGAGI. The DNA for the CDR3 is TGTGCCAGCATCTATCAAGGAGAGCAGTACTTC. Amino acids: CASIYQGEQYF.

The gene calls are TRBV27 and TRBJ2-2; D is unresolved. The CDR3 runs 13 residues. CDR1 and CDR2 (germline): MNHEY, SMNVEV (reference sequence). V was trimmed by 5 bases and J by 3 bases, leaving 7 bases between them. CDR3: CASSPDYTGELFF. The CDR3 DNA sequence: TGTGCCAGCAGTCCCGATTACACCGGGGAGCTGTTTTTT.

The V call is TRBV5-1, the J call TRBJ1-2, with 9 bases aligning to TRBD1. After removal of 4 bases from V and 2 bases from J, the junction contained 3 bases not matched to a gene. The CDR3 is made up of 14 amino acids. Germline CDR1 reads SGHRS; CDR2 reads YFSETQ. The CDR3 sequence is CASSTGQGNYGYTF. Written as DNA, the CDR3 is TGCGCCAGCAGCACCGGACAGGGGAACTATGGCTACACCTTC.